This is a list of T cell receptor beta chains from one sample in a study of blood T cells in healthy people across ages. TCRdb re-called the 5' RACE reads through MiXCR, storing one row per CDR3 protein. The sample holds hundreds of thousands of distinct CDR3 sequences, about 52% seen once. The sequenced sample consisted of blood. These receptors were taken from an older woman in good health. The CDR3 runs from the conserved cysteine through the conserved F or W. A D gene is named only where the DNA matches it firmly. The size entry is marked missing in some rows and otherwise reads once, few, many or a size class.

abundance	j_gene	v_gene	d_gene	CDR3nt	CDR3aa
NA	TRBJ2-7	TRBV20-1	NA	TGCAGTGCTAGCCTAGCAGACGAGCAGTACTTC	CSASLADEQYF
NA	TRBJ1-1	TRBV2	TRBD1	TGTGCCAGCAGTGCGGACAGGGGGTTTGGAGCTTTCTTT	CASSADRGFGAFF
NA	TRBJ2-1	TRBV2	NA	TGTGCCAGCAGTGAAGGGAATAGCCTAAGCTCCTACAATGAGCAGTTCTTC	CASSEGNSLSSYNEQFF
few	TRBJ2-5	TRBV6-2/TRBV6-3	TRBD1	TGTGCCAGCAGTACCCGGGACAGGTGGTACTTC	CASSTRDRWYF
few	TRBJ2-3	TRBV29-1	TRBD1	TGCAGCGTTGAACAGGGGGCACAAGATACGCAGTATTTT	CSVEQGAQDTQYF
NA	TRBJ2-3	TRBV7-9	TRBD2	TGTGCCAGCAGCTTAGAACTAGCGGGAGATACGCAGTATTTT	CASSLELAGDTQYF
NA	TRBJ2-7	TRBV9	NA	TGTGCCAGCAGCGTAGGAGGGGCGGGCTACAATGAGCAGTACTTC	CASSVGGAGYNEQYF
NA	TRBJ2-3	TRBV20-1	NA	TGCAGTGCTAGGGGCGGGAGCACAGATACGCAGTATTTT	CSARGGSTDTQYF
few	TRBJ2-7	TRBV28	NA	TGTGCCAGCAATGTACAGTTTACCTACGAGCAGTACTTC	CASNVQFTYEQYF
few	TRBJ2-3	TRBV7-9	TRBD2	TGTGCCAGCAGCCCCTGGGAGGCCCTACTAGCGGGACGCACAGATACGCAGTATTTT	CASSPWEALLAGRTDTQYF
NA	TRBJ2-3	TRBV25-1	TRBD2	TGTGCCAGCAGTGGTGCTCGAGCGGGAGCAGATACGCAGTATTTT	CASSGARAGADTQYF
NA	TRBJ2-7	TRBV28	NA	TGTGCCAGCAGTTCAACGGGACTTACCACCTACGAGCAGTACTTC	CASSSTGLTTYEQYF
NA	TRBJ2-1	TRBV30	NA	TGTGCCTGGAGTATGCGCGGAGTTGGCGTTTCAGCTGAGCAGTTCTTC	CAWSMRGVGVSAEQFF
NA	TRBJ2-3	TRBV27	NA	TGTGCCAGCAGTATCAAGGGGGATACGCAGTATTTT	CASSIKGDTQYF
NA	TRBJ2-1	TRBV5-6	TRBD2	TGTGCCAGCAGGCGAGGGGGACTAGCGGGAATCTACAATGAGCAGTTCTTC	CASRRGGLAGIYNEQFF
NA	TRBJ2-7	TRBV28	TRBD1	TGTGCCAGCTTGGACAGGGGAGGCGAGCAGTACTTC	CASLDRGGEQYF
NA	TRBJ2-1	TRBV7-6	TRBD1	TGTGCCAGCAGCTTAGGGGGGACAGTAAGTGAGCAGTTCTTC	CASSLGGTVSEQFF
NA	TRBJ2-5	TRBV10-3	TRBD2	TGTGCCATCAGCCGGACTAGCGGGAGCTCGGGTGAGCAGTACTTC	CAISRTSGSSGEQYF
few	TRBJ2-4	TRBV6-2/TRBV6-3	NA	TGTGCCAGCAGCGACCAAACCGGGACTAAAAACATTCAGTACTTC	CASSDQTGTKNIQYF
NA	TRBJ2-1	TRBV5-1	TRBD1	TGCGCCAGCAGCTGGCGACAGGGGTCGGGGGAGCAGTTCTTC	CASSWRQGSGEQFF
NA	TRBJ2-1	TRBV18	NA	TGTGCCAGCTCACCCGACAGTTTCTACAATGAGCAGTTCTTC	CASSPDSFYNEQFF
few	TRBJ2-1	TRBV6-5	NA	TGTGCCAGCAGTTACGATCAGGGGACCGGTGAGCAGTTCTTC	CASSYDQGTGEQFF
many	TRBJ2-7	TRBV7-2	TRBD2	TGTGCCAGCAGCAATAGAGCGGGAGGAGACTACGAGCAGTACTTC	CASSNRAGGDYEQYF
NA	TRBJ2-5	TRBV3-1	TRBD1	TGTGCCAGCAGCCAAGGGCCATACAGGGGGCAAGAGACCCAGTACTTC	CASSQGPYRGQETQYF
many	TRBJ2-4	TRBV4-1	TRBD2	TGCGCCAGCAGAATAGAGATCGGGAGGGGACTAGCGGGAGGCCAAAACATTCAGTACTTC	CASRIEIGRGLAGGQNIQYF
NA	TRBJ2-1	TRBV28	NA	TGTGCCAGCAGTTTCGAACGAGCTTCCTACAATGAGCAGTTCTTC	CASSFERASYNEQFF
few	TRBJ2-7	TRBV20-1	TRBD2	TGCAGTGCTAGCGGGAGGGCCCACGAGCAGTACTTC	CSASGRAHEQYF
NA	TRBJ2-5	TRBV11-2	TRBD2	TGTGCCAACAGCTTTTCCGGGACTAAGGAGACCCAGTACTTC	CANSFSGTKETQYF
NA	TRBJ2-7	TRBV12-3/TRBV12-4	NA	TGTGCCAGCAGGGCGGGGCCAATCTACGAGCAGTACTTC	CASRAGPIYEQYF
NA	TRBJ1-1	TRBV5-1	NA	TGCGCCAGCAGCTTGGAACAGGGTACAGCTTTCTTT	CASSLEQGTAFF
NA	TRBJ2-7	TRBV5-1	NA	TGCGCCAGCAGCCCCTCGTGGGGTCCCAACGAGCAGTACTTC	CASSPSWGPNEQYF
NA	TRBJ2-3	TRBV9	NA	TGTGCCAGCAGCGTAGATACCATTCGACTGACAGATACGCAGTATTTT	CASSVDTIRLTDTQYF
once	TRBJ2-7	TRBV7-2	TRBD2	TGTGCCAGCAGCATTACTTGGACTAGCGGGAGGGCCTCTTACGAGCAGTACTTC	CASSITWTSGRASYEQYF
NA	TRBJ2-6	TRBV6-5	TRBD1	TGTGCCAGCAGTTACTGGACAGGTTCCACTGGGGCCAACGTCCTGACTTTC	CASSYWTGSTGANVLTF
NA	TRBJ2-1	TRBV4-2	NA	TGTGCCAGCAGCCAAGGGACTGGCGGCACCTACAATGAGCAGTTCTTC	CASSQGTGGTYNEQFF
few	TRBJ2-7	TRBV20-1	NA	TGCAGTGCTGCCGACGAGCAGTACTTC	CSAADEQYF
NA	TRBJ2-7	TRBV28	NA	TGTGCCAGCAGTTTTCTGCAGGGGAGAGACGAGCAGTACTTC	CASSFLQGRDEQYF
NA	TRBJ2-2	TRBV6-5	TRBD2	TGTGCCAGCAGGACACGGCTAGCGGGTGGCACCGGGGAGCTGTTTTTT	CASRTRLAGGTGELFF
once	TRBJ1-5	TRBV28	TRBD1	TGTGCCAGCAGAGGGACAGGGACTCAGCCCCAGCATTTT	CASRGTGTQPQHF
NA	TRBJ2-7	TRBV29-1	TRBD2	TGCAGCGTTCGGACTAGCGGGAGTAACGAGCAGTACTTC	CSVRTSGSNEQYF
NA	TRBJ1-2	TRBV28	TRBD1	TGTGCCAGCAGCGACAGGGGCGGCTACACCTTC	CASSDRGGYTF
NA	TRBJ2-3	TRBV11-2	NA	TGTGCCAGCAGCTTAGACGGGGGAAATACGCAGTATTTT	CASSLDGGNTQYF
many	TRBJ1-2	TRBV9	NA	TGTGCCAGCAGCGTAGAGTCCTGGTCCTATGGCTACACCTTC	CASSVESWSYGYTF
NA	TRBJ1-1	TRBV15	NA	TGTGCCACCAGCAGAGGTCGGACAGTCACTGAAGCTTTCTTT	CATSRGRTVTEAFF
few	TRBJ2-1	TRBV7-2	NA	TGTGCCAGCAGCTTAAGCGGGCCGCGCTCCTACAATGAGCAGTTCTTC	CASSLSGPRSYNEQFF
NA	TRBJ2-7	TRBV7-2	TRBD1	TGTGCCAGCAGCTTAGTCTCCTCGGGACAGGGTTACGAGCAGTACTTC	CASSLVSSGQGYEQYF
NA	TRBJ2-1	TRBV25-1	NA	TGTGCCAGCAGTGTCCCCGCGTGGGGGAGTTTTGTAAACGGTGAGCAGTTCTTC	CASSVPAWGSFVNGEQFF
few	TRBJ2-3	TRBV24-1	NA	TGTGCCACCAGTGGTGCCGGAACCACAGATACGCAGTATTTT	CATSGAGTTDTQYF
few	TRBJ1-1	TRBV29-1	NA	TGCAGCGCCGAAGACGGGGGACCCGAAGCTTTCTTT	CSAEDGGPEAFF
few	TRBJ2-1	TRBV6-5	NA	TGTGCCAGCAGTTACTCTGTCGAAGCGAAGCAGTTCTTC	CASSYSVEAKQFF
NA	TRBJ2-2	TRBV29-1	TRBD1	TGCAGCGGCGGCGACAGGGAATCTGGTGGGGAGCTGTTTTTT	CSGGDRESGGELFF
few	TRBJ2-5	TRBV20-1	TRBD1	TGCAGTGCTAGAGAGGCCGGACAGGGGAAGACCCAGTACTTC	CSAREAGQGKTQYF
many	TRBJ1-2	TRBV29-1	NA	TGCAGCGTTGAAGAGCGGACTGCAGCTAACTATGGCTACACCTTC	CSVEERTAANYGYTF
NA	TRBJ1-5	TRBV28	NA	TGTGCCAGCAGTTTTGGAGGCAGGATCTGGCAGCCCCAGCATTTT	CASSFGGRIWQPQHF
NA	TRBJ1-1	TRBV5-1	TRBD1	TGCGCCAGCCTCAGGGGGGGGAATGGTGAGAACACTGAAGCTTTCTTT	CASLRGGNGENTEAFF
NA	TRBJ2-6	TRBV29-1	TRBD1	TGCAGCGTTGAGGTGGAGGGACAGGACTTCTCTGGGGCCAACGTCCTGACTTTC	CSVEVEGQDFSGANVLTF